The clone carrying this TCR beta chain was seen just once. Antigen: not known. Time point here: week 5, during vaccination. Doses of 300 ug of mutant IDH1 20-mer peptide were given with topical imiquimod. Produced via immunoSEQ multiplex PCR; TCRdb's table is partial and in-frame only. The sample lists 45,000 to 70,000 clones; 80% to 85% were seen once. This CDR3 has 15 amino acids. The V end was cut by 4 bases, the J end by 0 bases, with 10 bases between. Germline assignment: CDR1 LNHDA and CDR2 SQIVND (reference sequence). The data derive from a study of a mutant IDH1 vaccine in newly diagnosed glioma. Across the whole study: Vaccine administration was initiated 4-6 weeks following radiotherapy alone, or with temozolomide cycles. Before enrollment, patients got radiotherapy alone, temozolomide alone, or mostly the combination.

This clonotype was sampled from a man aged 30 to 45 with glioma. The chain joins TRBV19 to TRBJ2-1; D is uncertain. The sequencing here drew on PBMCs, taken from a glioma patient whose treatment included an IDH1 peptide vaccine. CDR3 region: CASSKTPSSYNEQFF. The DNA for the CDR3 is TGTGCCAGTAGTAAGACTCCGAGCTCCTACAATGAGCAGTTCTTC.